This T cell receptor (beta chain) is from a study of cytomegalovirus exposure and HLA in healthy donors. V gave up 5 bases and J gave up 7 bases, with 17 bases separating them. Germline V gene sequence: CDR1 MGHDK, CDR2 SYGVNS. CDR3 length equals 14 residues. Details on this clone: The antigen remains undetermined.

Findings and limits, study-wide: The investigators catalogued 150 or so TCR beta chains as cytomegalovirus-associated. There were three CMV-associated chains whose specificity for CMV antigens was confirmed in vitro. Later work associated more than 15,000 TCR beta sequences with HLA alleles at 0.05 false discovery rate.

The PCR had 60 Vbeta and 13 Jbeta primers. Here immunoSEQ multiplex PCR was the method, and the copy in TCRdb shows in-frame clones only, minus some. Of fewer than 250,000 clones detected, roughly 70% appear once; the ten largest clones hold roughly 1.9%. V is TRBV25-1 and J is TRBJ1-2; weak D call: TRBD1 (6 bases). The sequence was collected from a woman aged 25 to 39 in good health and CMV-seronegative. Sequencing used PBMCs. The CDR3 DNA reads as TGTGCCAGCAGTACCCCAGGGGATTCCTTTGGCTACACCTTC. Protein: CASSTPGDSFGYTF.